This is a list of T cell receptor beta chains from one sample in a study of CD4 T cells in relation to SARS-CoV-2 and coronaviruses. These receptors lack a known antigen. Using immunoSEQ multiplex PCR, the repertoire was profiled, and TCRdb retains in-frame clones only, with some absent. The sample carries about 41,000 clones, 82% recorded once. Sequenced: naive CD4+ T cells from PBMCs, cultured in vitro. These receptor sequences come from an adult with COVID-19. The CDR3 runs from the conserved cysteine through the conserved F or W. The D gene is left open where the match is weak. Clone size is not always given. Where it is, it says once, few, many or a class for expanded clones.

d_gene	v_gene	j_gene	abundance	CDR3aa	CDR3nt
.	TRBV2	TRBJ1-1	.	CASRKVTSENTEAFF	TGTGCCAGCAGAAAAGTTACCTCTGAGAACACTGAAGCTTTCTTT
TRBD2	TRBV7-8	TRBJ2-1	.	CASSPQGLAGGDNEQFF	TGTGCCAGCAGCCCTCAGGGACTAGCGGGAGGGGACAATGAGCAGTTCTTC
.	TRBV6-5	TRBJ1-2	.	CASSSSGRRYGYTF	TGTGCCAGCAGCTCTTCGGGGAGACGCTATGGCTACACCTTC
.	TRBV5-6	TRBJ1-4	few	CASTSLVTNEKLFF	TGTGCCAGCACCTCCTTGGTAACTAATGAAAAACTGTTTTTT
.	TRBV3-1/TRBV3-2	TRBJ2-7	.	CASSQDKEGPTYEQYF	TGTGCCAGCAGCCAAGACAAAGAGGGCCCTACCTACGAGCAGTACTTC
TRBD2	TRBV5-4	TRBJ2-3	.	CASSLGPSGSPDTQYF	TGTGCCAGCAGCTTGGGGCCTAGCGGGAGCCCAGATACGCAGTATTTT
TRBD2	TRBV3-1/TRBV3-2	TRBJ2-3	.	CASSPASTSGRPWTDTQYF	TGTGCCAGCAGCCCGGCGTCGACTAGCGGGAGGCCGTGGACAGATACGCAGTATTTT
TRBD2	TRBV28	TRBJ2-3	.	CASSTEAGGFGDTQYF	TGTGCCAGCAGTACCGAAGCGGGAGGTTTCGGAGATACGCAGTATTTT
.	TRBV12-3/TRBV12-4	TRBJ2-3	.	CASSLLDTQYF	TGTGCCAGCAGTCTTCTAGATACGCAGTATTTT
TRBD1	TRBV4-1	TRBJ2-1	few	CASSQVNRGRMNEQFF	TGCGCCAGCAGCCAAGTTAACAGGGGGCGTATGAATGAGCAGTTCTTC
.	TRBV5-8	TRBJ2-5	once	CASSLVLGAGETQYF	TGTGCCAGCAGCTTGGTTTTGGGGGCTGGGGAGACCCAGTACTTC
TRBD2	TRBV5-1	TRBJ2-3	.	CASSRTSDTQYF	TGCGCCAGCAGCAGGACTAGCGATACGCAGTATTTT
.	TRBV6-2/TRBV6-3	TRBJ1-4	once	CASSPTNEKLFF	TGTGCCAGCAGTCCAACTAATGAAAAACTGTTTTTT
TRBD2	TRBV6-5	TRBJ2-1	once	CASSVTSGDYNEQFF	TGTGCCAGCAGCGTAACTAGCGGGGACTACAATGAGCAGTTCTTC
.	TRBV2	TRBJ2-4	once	CESVGDGAKNIQYF	TGTGAAAGCGTGGGGGATGGGGCCAAAAACATTCAGTACTTC
.	TRBV2	TRBJ2-3	.	CASRTYTDTQYF	TGTGCCAGCAGGACGTACACAGATACGCAGTATTTT
TRBD2	TRBV7-8	TRBJ2-7	.	CASSLAGLAGVPYEQYF	TGTGCCAGCAGCCTGGCGGGCCTAGCGGGAGTCCCCTACGAGCAGTACTTC
.	TRBV28	TRBJ1-5	.	CASSLSYLGGSNQPQHF	TGTGCCAGCAGTTTATCCTATCTGGGAGGTAGCAATCAGCCCCAGCATTTT
.	TRBV29-1	TRBJ1-2	.	CSVEGNRDGYTF	TGCAGCGTGGAGGGGAACAGGGATGGCTACACCTTC
TRBD1	TRBV9	TRBJ1-6	.	CASSGQTGDSPLHF	TGTGCCAGCAGCGGCCAGACAGGGGATTCACCCCTCCACTTT
TRBD2	TRBV3-1/TRBV3-2	TRBJ2-1	.	CASSQEGGTSGNNEQFF	TGTGCCAGCAGCCAAGAAGGGGGGACTAGCGGAAACAATGAGCAGTTCTTC
TRBD1	TRBV7-8	TRBJ2-5	once	CASSLHYRGQETQYF	TGTGCCAGCAGCTTACACTACAGGGGGCAAGAGACCCAGTACTTC
TRBD1	TRBV27	TRBJ1-5	.	CASSSTGGPQPQHF	TGTGCCAGCAGTAGCACAGGGGGCCCTCAGCCCCAGCATTTT
TRBD1	TRBV7-8	TRBJ1-2	.	CASSSGTGGVGYTF	TGTGCCAGCAGCTCCGGGACAGGGGGAGTTGGCTACACCTTC
TRBD1	TRBV5-4	TRBJ1-1	.	CASSLDLAGGTEAFF	TGTGCCAGCAGCTTGGATTTGGCAGGGGGCACTGAAGCTTTCTTT
.	TRBV18	TRBJ1-4	once	CASSPGHGEKLFF	TGTGCCAGCTCACCGGGACATGGAGAAAAACTGTTTTTT
.	TRBV28	TRBJ2-1	.	CASSFLRGQNEQFF	TGTGCCAGCAGTTTTCTGAGGGGTCAGAATGAGCAGTTCTTC
.	TRBV18	TRBJ2-7	once	CASSPVQDNYEQYF	TGTGCCAGCTCACCAGTTCAGGATAACTACGAGCAGTACTTC
TRBD1	TRBV29-1	TRBJ2-2	.	CSVAGDRDPGELFF	TGCAGCGTTGCCGGGGACAGGGATCCCGGGGAGCTGTTTTTT
TRBD2	TRBV10-3	TRBJ2-1	.	CAISELASSGRNEQFF	TGTGCCATCAGTGAGTTGGCGTCTAGCGGGAGAAATGAGCAGTTCTTC
TRBD2	TRBV12-5	TRBJ2-1	.	CASGLVLRGVAEKPFGRNEQFF	TGTGCTAGTGGTTTGGTACTCCGGGGGGTAGCGGAAAAACCTTTTGGGCGGAATGAGCAGTTCTTC
.	TRBV12-3/TRBV12-4	TRBJ1-1	.	CASSWSMNTEAFF	TGTGCCAGCAGTTGGTCCATGAACACTGAAGCTTTCTTT
TRBD1	TRBV7-3	TRBJ2-7	few	CASSFPGQVGMDEQYF	TGTGCCAGCAGCTTCCCTGGACAGGTGGGCATGGACGAGCAGTACTTC